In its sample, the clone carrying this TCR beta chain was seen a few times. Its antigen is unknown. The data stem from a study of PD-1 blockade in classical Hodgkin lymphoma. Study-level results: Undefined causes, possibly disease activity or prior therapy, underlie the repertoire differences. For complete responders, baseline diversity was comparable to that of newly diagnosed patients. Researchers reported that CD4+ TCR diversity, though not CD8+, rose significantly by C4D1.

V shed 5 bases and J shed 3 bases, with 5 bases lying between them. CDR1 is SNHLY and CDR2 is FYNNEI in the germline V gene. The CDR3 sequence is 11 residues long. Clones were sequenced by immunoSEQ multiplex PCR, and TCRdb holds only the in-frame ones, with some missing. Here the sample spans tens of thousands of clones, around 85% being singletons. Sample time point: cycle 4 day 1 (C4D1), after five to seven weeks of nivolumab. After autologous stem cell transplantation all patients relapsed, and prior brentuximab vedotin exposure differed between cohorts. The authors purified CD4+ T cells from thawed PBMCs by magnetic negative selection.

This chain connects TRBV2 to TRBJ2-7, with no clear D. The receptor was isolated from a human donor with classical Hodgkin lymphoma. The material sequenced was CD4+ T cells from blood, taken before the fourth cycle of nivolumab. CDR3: CASSLGYEQYF. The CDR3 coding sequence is TGTGCCAGCAGTTTAGGCTACGAGCAGTACTTC. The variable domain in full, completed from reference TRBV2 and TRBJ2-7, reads EPEVTQTPSHQVTQMGQEVILRCVPISNHLYFYWYRQILGQKVEFLVSFYNNEISEKSEIFDDQFSVERPDGSNFTLKIRSTKLEDSAMYFCASSLGYEQYFGPGTRLTVT.